The 26 T cell receptor beta chains below come from one sample, sequenced in a study of human T cells and chemical hapten exposure. TCRdb recomputed calls from the RACE reads with MiXCR, one row per CDR3 protein. Here the sample spans about 69,000 distinct CDR3 sequences, under 13% being singletons. Time point of the sample: patch test 2, 6 weeks after DPC sensitization. Treatment defined: therapeutic diphenylcyclopropenone sensitization with weekly scalp DPC. This material consisted of whole blood, taken in connection with sensitization to the hapten diphenylcyclopropenone (DPC). The receptors stem from a woman in her forties or fifties with alopecia areata. Some clones in this sample may be carry-over from other donors' samples.

This clonotype was observed a handful of times. This sequence joins TRBV6-1 and TRBJ2-2; weak D call: TRBD2 (5 bases). Germline assignment: CDR1 MNHNS and CDR2 SASEGT. This CDR3 spans 15 amino acids. V was pared by 5 bases and J by 2 bases, with 12 bases between. The CDR3 protein is CASSKGETNTGELFF. The CDR3 nucleotides are TGTGCCAGCAGTAAGGGAGAAACAAACACCGGGGAGCTGTTTTTT.

The J gene is TRBJ1-1, the V gene TRBV12-3 or TRBV12-4; D possibly corresponds to TRBD1 (5 bases). Trimming pared 7 bases from V and 1 base from J, leaving 13 bases between. The CDR3 runs to 14 residues. CDR3 loop: CASTSRTGNTEAFF. The CDR3 DNA follows: TGTGCCAGCACCTCCCGCACAGGGAACACTGAAGCTTTCTTT.

There are many counts of this clonotype. The V gene is TRBV7-2, the J gene TRBJ2-1, with TRBD2 matching 9 bases. The germline CDR1 and CDR2 sequences are SGHTA and FQGNSA. The CDR3 runs to 17 residues. Trimming removed 5 bases from V and 0 bases from J; junction bases left unmatched: 8. CDR3 in DNA: TGTGCCAGCAGCAACCTAGCGGGACGAACCTCCTACAATGAGCAGTTCTTC. Protein: CASSNLAGRTSYNEQFF.

The chain employs TRBV5-1 and TRBJ1-1; D is possibly TRBD1 (5 bases). Germline CDR1 SGHRS, CDR2 YFSETQ. This CDR3 comprises 13 residues. The V end was cut by 1 base, the J end by 4 bases, with 8 bases between. In nucleotides, the CDR3 is TGCGCCAGCAGCTTGCAGGGAAGCACTGAAGCTTTCTTT. This sequence encodes CASSLQGSTEAFF.

This clonotype appeared many times. The genes are TRBV24-1 and TRBJ1-2; D is perhaps TRBD1 (6 bases). Trimming shortened V by 9 bases and J by 8 bases, and 18 bases separated the two germline ends. CDR1 is KGHDR and CDR2 is SFDVKD in the germline V gene. This CDR3 is built from 13 residues. Written as DNA, the CDR3 is TGTGCCACCGCCGGACAGTACGATTACGGCTACACCTTC. It encodes CATAGQYDYGYTF.

This clonotype was detected a few times. V is TRBV5-4 and J is TRBJ2-5, with 7 bases lining up with TRBD2. CDR3 size: 15 residues. The V gene end was trimmed by 5 bases and the J gene end by 5 bases; junction bases not matched to a gene: 12. Germline-derived CDR1 and CDR2 are SGHNT and YYREEE (reference sequence). The CDR3 DNA sequence: TGTGCCAGCAGTCGGACTAGATTTTTCCGCGAGACCCAGTACTTC. Its protein product is CASSRTRFFRETQYF.

There are many counts of this clonotype. The chain recombines TRBV29-1 with TRBJ1-2; 7 nucleotides line up with TRBD1. The CDR3 totals 14 residues. Germline CDR1 is SQVTM and CDR2 is ANQGSEA. Trimming took 5 bases from V and 2 from J; bases not matched to a gene: 8. The CDR3 bases are TGCAGCGTTTCTCCGGGACAGATGAACTATGGCTACACCTTC. Translated: CSVSPGQMNYGYTF.

This clonotype has ten or more counts. The rearrangement joins TRBV12-5 to TRBJ1-1; D call uncertain. The CDR3 runs 14 residues. Germline V gene sequence: CDR1 LGHNT, CDR2 FRNRAP. The V end lost 2 bases, the J end lost 0 bases, and 7 bases lay between the germline ends. As DNA, the CDR3 is TGTGCTAGTGGTTTGTCACAGCTGAACACTGAAGCTTTCTTT. Translating gives CASGLSQLNTEAFF.

This clonotype was observed a handful of times. V usage is TRBV12-3 or TRBV12-4 and J usage is TRBJ1-1; TRBD1 matches 10 bases. V shed 5 bases and J 1 base; nucleotides not matched to a gene: 4. The CDR3 runs to 15 residues. DNA for the CDR3: TGTGCCAGCAGTCCCCGACAGGGGGCGAACACTGAAGCTTTCTTT. This sequence encodes CASSPRQGANTEAFF.

The chain links TRBV20-1 to TRBJ2-7, with 8 bases identical to TRBD1. Germline V CDR1 and CDR2: DFQATT, SNEGSKA (reference sequence). The CDR3 loop spans 12 amino acids. J gave up 3 bases and V 6 bases, and 4 bases lay outside the gene matches. Written as DNA, the CDR3 is TGCAGTGCCGACGACAGGGGCTACGAGCAGTACTTC. Translating gives CSADDRGYEQYF.

Worth noting for this clonotype: This may stem from a read error, because a much larger clone lies one nucleotide away. The rearrangement uses TRBV7-9 and TRBJ1-1; D is uncertain. Germline CDR1 reads SEHNR; CDR2 reads FQNEAQ (reference sequence). The length of the CDR3 is 14 residues. The CDR3 DNA sequence: TGTGCCAGCAGCCTAGGACGGCCGAACACTGAAGCTTACTTT. It encodes CASSLGRPNTEAYF.

This chain joins TRBV29-1 and TRBJ1-3, with no clear D. Deletions cut 6 bases from V and 0 bases from J, with 12 bases between. Germline V CDR1 and CDR2: SQVTM, ANQGSEA. The CDR3 is 14 amino acids. Written as DNA, the CDR3 is TGCAGCGTCGCGCATCTGGGCTCTGGAAACACCATATATTTT. Its translation: CSVAHLGSGNTIYF.

In this sample, this clonotype turned up a few times. V is TRBV27 and J is TRBJ1-1; maybe TRBD1 (5 bases). CDR1 is MNHEY and CDR2 is SMNVEV in the germline V gene (reference sequence). Trimming took 3 bases from V and 5 from J, leaving 13 bases between them. The CDR3 spans 14 residues. Written as DNA, the CDR3 is TGTGCCAGCAGTTTGGGGGGACTGGGGACTGAAGCTTTCTTT. Translating gives CASSLGGLGTEAFF.

This clonotype was seen repeatedly, ten times or more. The gene calls are TRBV18 and TRBJ1-2; D gene uncertain. The germline CDR1 and CDR2 sequences are KGHSH and LQKENI. V lost 2 bases and J lost 8, with 9 bases in between. The CDR3 spans 12 residues. The CDR3 nucleotides are TGTGCCAGCTCACCAATTCAGTTGGGCTACACCTTC. Translation gives CASSPIQLGYTF.

In this sample, this clonotype turned up a few times. This rearrangement joins TRBV7-8 to TRBJ1-5; 8 bases agree with TRBD1. The germline V gene encodes CDR1 SGHVS and CDR2 FQNEAQ. The CDR3 is 15 residues long. V was clipped by 5 bases and J by 3 bases; unmatched bases: 6. CDR3 sequence reads: CASSLTGVFNQPQHF. CDR3 bases: TGTGCCAGCAGCCTGACAGGGGTCTTCAATCAGCCCCAGCATTTT. Looking up the rest from reference TRBV7-8 and TRBJ1-5 gives the full variable domain: GAGVSQSPRYKVAKRGQDVALRCDPISGHVSLFWYQQALGQGPEFLTYFQNEAQLDKSGLPSDRFFAERPEGSVSTLKIQRTQQEDSAVYLCASSLTGVFNQPQHFGDGTRLSIL.

This clonotype was seen more than once but under ten times. The genes are TRBV4-2 and TRBJ1-6; D not certain. CDR3 length: 15 residues. In germline, CDR1 is LGHNA, CDR2 YNFKEQ. V lost 4 bases to trimming and J lost 8 bases, with 15 bases between them. The CDR3 nucleotides are TGTGCCAGCAGCCCACGGGTCCGAGGAGATTCACCCCTCCACTTT. The encoded protein is CASSPRVRGDSPLHF.

Notes on this clonotype: The junction shows a germline mismatch at one end, possibly a read error. This sequence joins TRBV25-1 and TRBJ2-5, with D possibly being TRBD1 (5 bases). The CDR3 runs to 15 residues. Germline CDR1 reads MGHDK; CDR2 reads SYGVNS. Here the CDR3 reads CASGEGVGPQETQYF. The CDR3 region has the DNA TGTGCCAGCGGTGAAGGGGTAGGCCCTCAAGAGACCCAGTACTTC. Full variable domain (rest looked up from reference TRBV25-1 and TRBJ2-5): EADIYQTPRYLVIGTGKKITLECSQTMGHDKMYWYQQDPGMELHLIHYSYGVNSTEKGDLSSESTVSRIRTEHFPLTLESARPSHTSQYLCASGEGVGPQETQYFGPGTRLLVL.

In this sample, this clonotype turned up many times. The chain has TRBV29-1 and TRBJ2-1; possibly TRBD1 for D (5 bases). V lost 6 bases, J lost 6 bases, and 12 bases lay in between. In germline, CDR1 is SQVTM, CDR2 ANQGSEA. The CDR3 sequence is 12 residues long. CDR3 nucleotide sequence: TGCAGCGTAGACCCAAGGGGCAATGAGCAGTTCTTC. Amino acid sequence: CSVDPRGNEQFF.

This clonotype was recorded a few times. This sequence joins TRBV27 and TRBJ1-5; possible D gene TRBD1, 5 bases. Germline lookup yields CDR1 MNHEY and CDR2 SMNVEV (reference sequence). V was pared by 5 bases and J by 5 bases, with 10 bases between. CDR3 length: 13 amino acids. Here the CDR3 DNA reads TGTGCCAGCAGTAAGGGGATCGATCAGCCCCAGCATTTT. The encoded protein is CASSKGIDQPQHF.

This clonotype was observed a few times. The chain has TRBV5-1 and TRBJ2-5; 14 bases match TRBD2. Trimming removed 4 bases from V and 4 bases from J; junction bases left unmatched: 3. This CDR3 comprises 15 residues. Germline CDR1 and CDR2: SGHRS and YFSETQ. This CDR3 reads CASSRLAGGGETQYF. Written as DNA, the CDR3 is TGCGCCAGCAGCAGACTAGCGGGAGGGGGAGAGACCCAGTACTTC.

The genes are TRBV21-1 and TRBJ2-1; TRBD2 is the table's D call, not checked against the DNA. TRBV21-1 is assigned pseudogene status. The CDR3 runs 15 residues. CDR3 nucleotide sequence: TGTGCCAGCAGCAAAGAAGGACTAGTTTGCAATGAGCAGTTCTTC. This translates into CASSKEGLVCNEQFF.

This clonotype has a count of ten or more. The CDR3 here is CATRVGPNPTDTQYF. For the CDR3, the DNA is TGTGCCACCAGGGTCGGCCCCAACCCCACAGATACGCAGTATTTT. V usage is TRBV11-1 and J usage is TRBJ2-3, with D perhaps matching TRBD1 (5 bases). CDR3 length: 15 residues. Trimming removed 10 bases at V and 2 bases at J, with 19 bases between. CDR1 SGHAT and CDR2 FQDESV come from the germline V gene (reference sequence).

Many counts were recorded for this clonotype. V is TRBV19 and J is TRBJ2-3; no reliable D call. CDR1 is LNHDA, CDR2 SQIVND, per germline (reference sequence). The V end was cut by 3 bases, the J end by 0 bases, with 7 bases between. CDR3 length: 14 amino acids. The CDR3 DNA follows: TGTGCCAGTAGTATGAGTTTTAGCACAGATACGCAGTATTTT. Its protein is CASSMSFSTDTQYF.

In this sample, this clonotype turned up many times. The chain couples TRBV3-1 to TRBJ1-1; possibly TRBD1 for D (5 bases). The germline V gene encodes CDR1 LGHDT and CDR2 YNNKEL (reference sequence). This CDR3 comprises 15 residues. V dropped 3 bases and J dropped 1 base, with 12 bases sitting between them. The CDR3 region is CASSQYQGKNTEAFF. The CDR3, as DNA: TGTGCCAGCAGCCAGTACCAGGGAAAGAACACTGAAGCTTTCTTT.

This sequence joins TRBV5-1 and TRBJ2-1, with no clear D. The CDR3 consists of 15 residues. V lost 0 bases and J 7 bases, leaving 14 bases between the germline ends. Germline V CDR1 and CDR2: SGHRS, YFSETQ. The CDR3 coding sequence is TGCGCCAGCAGCTTGGGCCCGCGGAGCATGAATGAGCAGTTCTTC. This encodes CASSLGPRSMNEQFF.

The rearrangement uses TRBV7-9 and TRBJ2-7; D is undetermined. Trimming pared 0 bases from V and 0 bases from J, leaving 6 bases between. This CDR3 has 14 residues. Germline V lookup: CDR1 SEHNR, CDR2 FQNEAQ (reference sequence). The CDR3 reads CASSLAGSSYEQYF. CDR3 DNA sequence: TGTGCCAGCAGCTTAGCGGGAAGCTCCTACGAGCAGTACTTC.